What follows are 6 T cell receptor beta chains derived from one specimen sequenced in a study of blood T cell repertoires in COVID-19. Here immunoSEQ multiplex PCR was the method, and the copy in TCRdb shows in-frame clones only, minus some. The table records fewer than 300,000 clones, 83% of them present only once. Material for sequencing was peripheral blood. The receptors were sampled from a woman aged 45-60 years who had recovered from COVID-19.

V and J are TRBV7-2 and TRBJ2-2, with D perhaps matching TRBD1 (6 bases). The germline V gene has CDR1 SGHTA and CDR2 FQGNSA. Trimming removed 4 bases at V and 2 bases at J, with 11 bases between. This CDR3 is 15 amino acids long. CDR3 loop: CASSYMDRNTGELFF. Here the CDR3 DNA reads TGTGCCAGCAGCTACATGGACAGAAACACCGGGGAGCTGTTTTTT.

The J gene is TRBJ1-4, the V gene TRBV3-1 (or the pseudogene TRBV3-2); D possibly corresponds to TRBD1 (6 bases). The CDR3 is 14 amino acids. Germline loops: CDR1 LGHDT, CDR2 YNNKEL (reference sequence). Trimming removed 5 bases at V and 4 bases at J, with 11 bases between. CDR3 sequence: CASSKNRDNEKLFF. The CDR3 DNA reads as TGTGCCAGCAGCAAGAACAGGGATAATGAAAAACTGTTTTTT.

Only one count was recorded for this clone. The rearrangement joins TRBV5-1 to TRBJ1-4, with D possibly matching TRBD1 (6 bases). Between the trimmed V and J ends, which lost 0 bases and 8 bases, there was a span of 14 bases. Germline V gene lookup returns CDR1 SGHRS and CDR2 YFSETQ. The CDR3 length is 15 residues. CDR3 sequence (DNA): TGCGCCAGCAGCTTGGGATCGACAGGTCGGGAAAAACTGTTTTTT. It encodes CASSLGSTGREKLFF.

This clone came up once. Distinct nucleotide sequences in the sample also encode this CDR3. This chain joins TRBV5-1 and TRBJ2-2; D is possibly TRBD1 (6 bases). The CDR3 contains 15 residues. The germline V gene encodes CDR1 SGHRS and CDR2 YFSETQ. Trimming removed 1 base from V and 1 base from J, with 8 bases in between. As DNA, the CDR3 is TGCGCCAGCAGCTTGTCCAGGGGGAACACCGGGGAGCTGTTTTTT. Translating gives CASSLSRGNTGELFF.

CDR3 loop: CASSVGRTNYGYTF. CDR3 DNA: TGTGCCAGCAGCGTAGGGAGGACTAACTATGGCTACACCTTC. The V gene is TRBV9, the J gene TRBJ1-2; D remains unclear. Germline assignment: CDR1 SGDLS and CDR2 YYNGEE. The CDR3 loop spans 14 amino acids. Trimming removed 0 bases at V and 0 bases at J, with 6 bases between.

The J gene is TRBJ1-6, the V gene TRBV5-6; the D is unclear. Trimming took 1 base from V and 7 from J, leaving 9 bases between them. The CDR3 has 14 amino acids. Germline lookup yields CDR1 SGHDT and CDR2 YYEEEE. CDR3 sequence reads: CASSLTSANSPLHF. CDR3 DNA: TGTGCCAGCAGCTTGACGTCAGCGAATTCACCCCTCCACTTT.